This T cell receptor (beta chain) was sequenced during a study of sequential checkpoint blockade in melanoma. As for the study in general: After both sequences, patients received maintenance nivolumab.

CDR1 and CDR2 from the germline V gene are SQVTM and ANQGSEA. V was trimmed by 4 bases and J by 0 bases, leaving 3 bases between them. The CDR3 is 11 residues long. TCRdb's copy holds only in-frame clones and misses some; the assay was immunoSEQ multiplex PCR. The sample lists roughly 28,000 clones, about 77% seen once, with 22% in the top ten. This clone was observed a single time. The treatment denotes: randomized to nivolumab then ipilimumab (arm A) or the reverse (arm B). Patients had received no earlier DNA-damaging chemotherapy. PBMC sorting kept live CD3+CD8+ cells without CD19 or CD56. V is TRBV29-1 and J is TRBJ1-2, with D unresolved. The material sequenced was CD8+ T cells sorted from blood (inferred from file names), taken from a patient given nivolumab and ipilimumab in sequence. The receptor was derived from a human donor with melanoma. This chain's CDR3 is CSVAANYGYTF. DNA of the CDR3: TGCAGCGTTGCGGCTAACTATGGCTACACCTTC.